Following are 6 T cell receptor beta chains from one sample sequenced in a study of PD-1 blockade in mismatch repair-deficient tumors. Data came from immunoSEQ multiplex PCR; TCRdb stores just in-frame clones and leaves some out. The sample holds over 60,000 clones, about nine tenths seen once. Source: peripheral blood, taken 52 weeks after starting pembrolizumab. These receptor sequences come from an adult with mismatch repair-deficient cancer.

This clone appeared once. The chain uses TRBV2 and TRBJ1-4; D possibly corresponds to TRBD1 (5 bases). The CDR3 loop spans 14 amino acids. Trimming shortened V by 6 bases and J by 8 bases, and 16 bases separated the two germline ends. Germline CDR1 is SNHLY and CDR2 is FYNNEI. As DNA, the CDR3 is TGTGCCAGCAGGGCTGGGGCAGTCTTGGAAAAACTGTTTTTT. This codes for CASRAGAVLEKLFF.

As DNA, the CDR3 is TGCGCCAGCAGCGGCGGGACTAGCGGACTAAAAGAGACCCAGTACTTC. Encoded protein: CASSGGTSGLKETQYF. V is TRBV5-1 and J is TRBJ2-5, with 11 bases matching TRBD2. V lost 4 bases to trimming and J lost 3 bases; unmatched junction nucleotides: 8. The germline gives CDR1 SGHRS, CDR2 YFSETQ. The CDR3 length is 16 residues.

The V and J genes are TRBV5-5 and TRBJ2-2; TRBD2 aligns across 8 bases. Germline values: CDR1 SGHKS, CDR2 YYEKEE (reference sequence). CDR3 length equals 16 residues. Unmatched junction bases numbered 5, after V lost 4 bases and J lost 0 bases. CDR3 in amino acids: CASSQYSGANTGELFF. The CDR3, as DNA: TGTGCCAGCAGCCAATATAGCGGGGCGAACACCGGGGAGCTGTTTTTT.

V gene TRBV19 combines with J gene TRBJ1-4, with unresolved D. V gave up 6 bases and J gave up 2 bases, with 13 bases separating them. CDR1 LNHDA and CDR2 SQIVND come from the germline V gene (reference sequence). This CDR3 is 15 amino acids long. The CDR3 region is CASRGYATTNEKLFF. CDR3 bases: TGTGCCAGTAGAGGGTATGCTACGACTAATGAAAAACTGTTTTTT.

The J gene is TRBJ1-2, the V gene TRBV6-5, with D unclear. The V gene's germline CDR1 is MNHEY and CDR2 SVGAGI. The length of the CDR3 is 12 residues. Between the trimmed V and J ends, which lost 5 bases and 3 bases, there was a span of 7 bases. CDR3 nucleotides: TGTGCCAGCAGTCCCCTGGACTATGGCTACACCTTC. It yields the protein CASSPLDYGYTF.

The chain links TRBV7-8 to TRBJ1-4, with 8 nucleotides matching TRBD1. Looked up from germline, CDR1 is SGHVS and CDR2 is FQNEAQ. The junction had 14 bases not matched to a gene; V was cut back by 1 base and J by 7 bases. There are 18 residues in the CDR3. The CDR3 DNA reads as TGTGCCAGCAGCTTAGTAGGCAGGGGGCGAAGATTTAGTGAAAAACTGTTTTTT. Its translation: CASSLVGRGRRFSEKLFF. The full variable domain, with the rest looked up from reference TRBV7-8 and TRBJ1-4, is GAGVSQSPRYKVAKRGQDVALRCDPISGHVSLFWYQQALGQGPEFLTYFQNEAQLDKSGLPSDRFFAERPEGSVSTLKIQRTQQEDSAVYLCASSLVGRGRRFSEKLFFGSGTQLSVL.